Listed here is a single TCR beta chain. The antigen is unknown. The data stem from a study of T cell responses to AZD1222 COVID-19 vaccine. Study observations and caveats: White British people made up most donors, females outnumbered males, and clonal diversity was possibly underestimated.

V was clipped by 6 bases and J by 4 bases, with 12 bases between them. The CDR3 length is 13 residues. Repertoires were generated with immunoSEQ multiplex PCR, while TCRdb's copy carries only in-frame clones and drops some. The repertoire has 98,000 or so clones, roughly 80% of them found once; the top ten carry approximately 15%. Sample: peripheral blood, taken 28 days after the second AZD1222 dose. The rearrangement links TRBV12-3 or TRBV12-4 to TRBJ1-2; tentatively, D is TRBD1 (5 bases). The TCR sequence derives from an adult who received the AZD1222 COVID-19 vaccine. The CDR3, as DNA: TGTGCCAGCAGATCCGGGACGGGCTATGGCTACACCTTC. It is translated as CASRSGTGYGYTF.